The 16 T cell receptor beta chains below come from one sample, sequenced in a study of blood T cell repertoires in COVID-19. Assay used: immunoSEQ multiplex PCR; TCRdb lists only in-frame clones, some missing. The sample holds around 92,000 clones, about 86% seen once. Sequenced: peripheral blood. These receptors all come from a woman aged 60-75 years in a cohort sampled during active or convalescent COVID-19.

This chain uses TRBV9 with TRBJ2-3, with D perhaps matching TRBD1 (5 bases). The germline CDR1 and CDR2 sequences are SGDLS and YYNGEE. V was shortened by 0 bases and J by 4 bases, with 9 bases between the two germline ends. CDR3 length: 14 amino acids. Here the CDR3 reads CASSVDWGPDTQYF. In DNA, the CDR3 is TGTGCCAGCAGCGTAGATTGGGGCCCAGATACGCAGTATTTT.

This chain connects TRBV7-9 to TRBJ1-1, with D perhaps matching TRBD1 (6 bases). The CDR3 consists of 12 residues. The V and J ends lost 5 bases and 7 bases respectively, with 11 bases between them. Germline V gives CDR1 SEHNR, CDR2 FQNEAQ (reference sequence). For the CDR3, the DNA is TGTGCCAGCAGCACCCGGACAGATGAAGCTTTCTTT. This gives the protein CASSTRTDEAFF.

The chain combines TRBV2 with TRBJ2-2; the D gene is possibly TRBD1 (6 bases). The CDR3 runs 14 residues. Trimming pared 3 bases from V and 5 bases from J, leaving 10 bases between. Germline assignment: CDR1 SNHLY and CDR2 FYNNEI. CDR3 protein: CASSDWGQTGELFF. The CDR3 DNA follows: TGTGCCAGCAGTGATTGGGGGCAAACCGGGGAGCTGTTTTTT.

In nucleotides, the CDR3 is TGTGCCAGCAGCCCATCAGGGGGAGTCACTGAAGCTTTCTTT. Translation: CASSPSGGVTEAFF. The chain joins TRBV3-1 (or the pseudogene TRBV3-2) to TRBJ1-1; 7 bases are a match to TRBD1. Germline V gene data show CDR1 as LGHDT and CDR2 as YNNKEL (reference sequence). J gave up 4 bases and V 4 bases, and 6 bases lay outside the gene matches. The CDR3 sequence is 14 residues long.

The chain joins TRBV5-1 to TRBJ2-7, with D perhaps matching TRBD2 (6 bases). This CDR3 region has 17 residues. The ends were cut back, 4 bases at V and 5 bases at J, with 25 bases in the middle. Germline V CDR1 and CDR2: SGHRS, YFSETQ. In DNA form, the CDR3 reads TGCGCCAGCAGCCTATCGACCGTAGCGGCCCGAGGCCACGAGCAGTACTTC. It encodes CASSLSTVAARGHEQYF. Full variable domain (remainder filled in from reference TRBV5-1 and TRBJ2-7): KAGVTQTPRYLIKTRGQQVTLSCSPISGHRSVSWYQQTPGQGLQFLFEYFSETQRNKGNFPGRFSGRQFSNSRSEMNVSTLELGDSALYLCASSLSTVAARGHEQYFGPGTRLTVT.

The chain links TRBV3-1 (or the pseudogene TRBV3-2) to TRBJ2-7; D is possibly TRBD2 (6 bases). Germline CDR1 LGHDT, CDR2 YNNKEL (reference sequence). The V end lost 6 bases, the J end lost 12 bases, and 18 bases lay between the germline ends. The CDR3 loop spans 12 amino acids. The CDR3 loop reads CASSHRDSFLYF. The DNA of the CDR3 is TGTGCCAGCAGTCACCGGGACTCTTTCCTGTACTTC.

This rearrangement joins TRBV9 to TRBJ1-3, with unresolved D. Germline assignment: CDR1 SGDLS and CDR2 YYNGEE. V gave up 4 bases and J gave up 0 bases, with 8 bases separating them. This CDR3 has 14 residues. This chain's CDR3 is CASSPSSSGNTIYF. In DNA, the CDR3 is TGTGCCAGCAGCCCTTCGAGCTCTGGAAACACCATATATTTT.

J is TRBJ1-4 and V is TRBV7-2; D possibly corresponds to TRBD1 (6 bases). Germline V gene sequence: CDR1 SGHTA, CDR2 FQGNSA. The CDR3 contains 18 residues. The V and J ends lost 3 bases and 3 bases respectively, with 20 bases between them. CDR3 sequence reads: CASSLRTAVGVANEKLFF. The CDR3, as DNA: TGTGCCAGCAGCTTGCGGACAGCTGTAGGGGTGGCTAATGAAAAACTGTTTTTT. The full variable domain, with the rest looked up from reference TRBV7-2 and TRBJ1-4, is GAGVSQSPSNKVTEKGKDVELRCDPISGHTALYWYRQSLGQGLEFLIYFQGNSAPDKSGLPSDRFSAERTGGSVSTLTIQRTQQEDSAVYLCASSLRTAVGVANEKLFFGSGTQLSVL.

The rearrangement joins TRBV4-1 to TRBJ1-4; 8 positions match TRBD1. The J segment lost 6 bases and the V segment lost 2 bases, leaving 5 bases of the junction unmatched. The CDR3 spans 15 residues. CDR1 MGHRA and CDR2 YSYEKL come from the germline V gene. This CDR3 reads CASSQTAGQDEKLFF. DNA for the CDR3: TGCGCCAGCAGCCAAACGGCGGGACAGGATGAAAAACTGTTTTTT.

This rearrangement joins TRBV5-1 to TRBJ2-2; maybe TRBD2 (6 bases). V dropped 7 bases and J dropped 3 bases, with 10 bases sitting between them. From germline, CDR1 is SGHRS and CDR2 YFSETQ. The CDR3 is made up of 13 amino acids. The CDR3 spells CASSGGDTGELFF. The CDR3 DNA is TGCGCCAGCTCGGGCGGGGACACCGGGGAGCTGTTTTTT.

The chain has TRBV19 and TRBJ1-2; 7 bases fit TRBD1. Unmatched junction bases numbered 12, after V lost 6 bases and J lost 5 bases. CDR1 and CDR2 (germline): LNHDA, SQIVND (reference sequence). The CDR3 spans 15 residues. CDR3 sequence (DNA): TGTGCCAGTAGCGAAATCCGGGACAGAAGGTATGGCTACACCTTC. This gives the protein CASSEIRDRRYGYTF.

V and J are TRBV9 and TRBJ1-2, with TRBD1 matching 9 bases. From germline, CDR1 is SGDLS and CDR2 YYNGEE. This CDR3 is built from 15 residues. The V and J ends lost 3 bases and 3 bases, in that order; junction bases with no gene match: 6. The CDR3 here is CASSAGTGLDYGYTF. The CDR3 DNA reads TGTGCCAGCAGCGCAGGGACAGGGTTGGACTATGGCTACACCTTC.

Notes on this clone: The junction shows a germline mismatch at one end, possibly a read error. The chain carries TRBV7-2 and TRBJ1-6; maybe TRBD1 (5 bases). Germline CDR1 and CDR2: SGHTA and FQGNSA. CDR3 length: 13 amino acids. The CDR3 loop reads CASSLGGSRDFYF. CDR3 nucleotides: TGTGCCAGCAGCTTGGGTGGATCGAGGGACTTCTACTTT. Complete variable domain (other parts from reference TRBV7-2 and TRBJ1-6): GAGVSQSPSNKVTEKGKDVELRCDPISGHTALYWYRQSLGQGLEFLIYFQGNSAPDKSGLPSDRFSAERTGGSVSTLTIQRTQQEDSAVYLCASSLGGSRDFYFGNGTRLTVT.

This chain uses TRBV19 with TRBJ1-1, with a weak D call TRBD1 (6 bases). CDR1 LNHDA and CDR2 SQIVND come from the germline V gene (reference sequence). The CDR3 is made up of 15 amino acids. The germline V and J ends were trimmed by 2 bases and 1 base, with 11 bases remaining between them. The CDR3 here is CASSISPGQNTEAFF. The CDR3 DNA sequence: TGTGCCAGTAGTATAAGTCCGGGACAGAACACTGAAGCTTTCTTT.

CDR3 nucleotide sequence: TGCGCCAGCAGCTACGGACAGGGGGCAAGGACTGAAGCTTTCTTT. Translated, it gives CASSYGQGARTEAFF. The chain links TRBV5-1 to TRBJ1-1; 11 positions match TRBD1. Germline values: CDR1 SGHRS, CDR2 YFSETQ. The J segment lost 5 bases and the V segment lost 3 bases, leaving 6 bases of the junction unmatched. CDR3 size: 15 residues.

The V call is TRBV6-1, the J call TRBJ1-1; D call uncertain. CDR3 length equals 14 residues. V was pared by 0 bases and J by 7 bases, with 12 bases between. CDR1 and CDR2 from the germline V gene are MNHNS and SASEGT. The CDR3 bases are TGTGCCAGCAGTGAAGCCAGCGGGAATAGTGAAGCTTTCTTT. It codes for CASSEASGNSEAFF.